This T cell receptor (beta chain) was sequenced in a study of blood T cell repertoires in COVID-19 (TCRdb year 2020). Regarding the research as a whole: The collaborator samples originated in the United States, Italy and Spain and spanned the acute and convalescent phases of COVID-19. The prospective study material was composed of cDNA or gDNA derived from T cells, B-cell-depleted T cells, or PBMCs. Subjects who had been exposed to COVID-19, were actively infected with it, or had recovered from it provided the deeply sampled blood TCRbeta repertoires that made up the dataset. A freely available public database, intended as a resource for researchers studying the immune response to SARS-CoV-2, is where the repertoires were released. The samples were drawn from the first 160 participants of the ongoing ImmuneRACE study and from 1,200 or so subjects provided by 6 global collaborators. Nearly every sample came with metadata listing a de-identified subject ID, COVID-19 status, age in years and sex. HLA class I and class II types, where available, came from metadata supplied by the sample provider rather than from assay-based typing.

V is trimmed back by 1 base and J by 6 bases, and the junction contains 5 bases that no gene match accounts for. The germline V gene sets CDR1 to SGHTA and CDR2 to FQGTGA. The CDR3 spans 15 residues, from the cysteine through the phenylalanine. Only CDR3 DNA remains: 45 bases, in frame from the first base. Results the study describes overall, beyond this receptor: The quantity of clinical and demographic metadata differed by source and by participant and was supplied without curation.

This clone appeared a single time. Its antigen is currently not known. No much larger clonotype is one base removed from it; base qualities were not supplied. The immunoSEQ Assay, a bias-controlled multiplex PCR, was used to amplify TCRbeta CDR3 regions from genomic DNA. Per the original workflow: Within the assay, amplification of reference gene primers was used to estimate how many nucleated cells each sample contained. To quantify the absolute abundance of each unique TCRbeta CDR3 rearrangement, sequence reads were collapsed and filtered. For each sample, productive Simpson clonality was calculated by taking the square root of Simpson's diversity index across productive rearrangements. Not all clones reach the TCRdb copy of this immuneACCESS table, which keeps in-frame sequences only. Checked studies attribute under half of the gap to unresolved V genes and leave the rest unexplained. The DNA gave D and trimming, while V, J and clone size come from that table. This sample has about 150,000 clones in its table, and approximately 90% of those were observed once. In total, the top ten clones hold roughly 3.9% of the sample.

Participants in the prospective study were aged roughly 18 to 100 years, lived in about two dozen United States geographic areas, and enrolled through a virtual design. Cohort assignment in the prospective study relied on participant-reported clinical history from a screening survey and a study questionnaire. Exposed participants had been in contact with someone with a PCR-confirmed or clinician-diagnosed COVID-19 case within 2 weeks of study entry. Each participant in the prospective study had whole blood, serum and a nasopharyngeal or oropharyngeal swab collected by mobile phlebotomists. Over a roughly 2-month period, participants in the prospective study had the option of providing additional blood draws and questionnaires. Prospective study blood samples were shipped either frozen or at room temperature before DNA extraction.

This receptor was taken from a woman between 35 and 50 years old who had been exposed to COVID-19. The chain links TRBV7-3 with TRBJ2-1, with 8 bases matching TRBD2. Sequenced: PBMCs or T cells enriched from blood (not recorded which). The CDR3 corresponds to CASSLKVAGTNEQFF. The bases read TGTGCCAGCAGCTTAAAAGTAGCGGGGACCAATGAGCAGTTCTTC.